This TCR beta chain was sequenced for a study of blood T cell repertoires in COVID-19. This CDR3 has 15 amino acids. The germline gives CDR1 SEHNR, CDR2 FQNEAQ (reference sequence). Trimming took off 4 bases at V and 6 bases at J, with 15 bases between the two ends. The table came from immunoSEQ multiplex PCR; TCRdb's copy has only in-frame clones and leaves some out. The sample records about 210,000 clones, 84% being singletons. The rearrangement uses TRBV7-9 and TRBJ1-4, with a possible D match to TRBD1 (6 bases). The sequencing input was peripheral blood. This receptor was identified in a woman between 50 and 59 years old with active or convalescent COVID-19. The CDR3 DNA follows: TGTGCCAGCAGCTACTTAGCAGGGGCACATGAAAAACTGTTTTTT. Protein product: CASSYLAGAHEKLFF.